Following are 8 T cell receptor beta chains from one sample sequenced in a study of T cell responses to AZD1222 COVID-19 vaccine. Only in-frame clones appear in the TCRdb table, and some are missing; sequencing was by immunoSEQ multiplex PCR. Counted here are around 96,000 clones, about 89% occurring once; the ten biggest clones make up about 9.9%. Sample: peripheral blood, taken 28 days after the second AZD1222 dose. The receptors come from an adult who received the AZD1222 COVID-19 vaccine.

The J gene is TRBJ1-2, the V gene TRBV28; unclear D gene. CDR1 MDHEN and CDR2 SYDVKM come from the germline V gene. The CDR3 totals 14 residues. Trimming left V 3 bases short and J 8 bases short, with 16 bases between. The chain's CDR3 is CASSFSRPSGGYTF. CDR3 DNA sequence: TGTGCCAGCAGTTTCTCTCGCCCTTCGGGGGGCTACACCTTC.

This clone has only one observation. The genes are TRBV5-1 and TRBJ2-3, with TRBD1 matching 8 bases. The V gene end was trimmed by 0 bases and the J gene end by 3 bases; junction bases not matched to a gene: 6. The germline V gene has CDR1 SGHRS and CDR2 YFSETQ. The CDR3 consists of 16 residues. CDR3 nucleotides: TGCGCCAGCAGCTTGGCTATTAACAGGGGGACAGATACGCAGTATTTT. It is translated as CASSLAINRGTDTQYF.

J is TRBJ1-4 and V is TRBV18; TRBD1 matches at 9 bases. Losses at the gene ends were 3 bases for V and 7 bases for J; bases not matched to a gene: 9. CDR3 size: 16 residues. CDR1 and CDR2 from the germline V gene are KGHSH and LQKENI. The CDR3 sequence: CASSPPLGTGTEKLFF. CDR3 DNA sequence: TGTGCCAGCTCACCGCCCCTTGGGACAGGGACTGAAAAACTGTTTTTT.

The genes are TRBV19 and TRBJ2-7; D gene ambiguous. V was shortened by 2 bases and J by 2 bases, with 10 bases between the two germline ends. This CDR3 has 14 amino acids. CDR1 and CDR2 from the germline V gene are LNHDA and SQIVND (reference sequence). CDR3 DNA: TGTGCCAGTAGTATAATCCACCCCACCTACGAGCAGTACTTC. It translates to CASSIIHPTYEQYF.

The chain links TRBV7-9 to TRBJ2-1; 7 bases map to TRBD1. Germline assignment: CDR1 SEHNR and CDR2 FQNEAQ (reference sequence). This CDR3 contains 15 residues. Trimming took 5 bases from V and 2 from J; bases not matched to a gene: 6. The CDR3 DNA sequence: TGTGCCAGCAGCCCCGGGACAGCAACCTACAATGAGCAGTTCTTC. Protein: CASSPGTATYNEQFF.

This clone occurred once. V and J are TRBV3-1 (or the pseudogene TRBV3-2) and TRBJ1-1, with D unresolved. The length of the CDR3 is 13 residues. Germline-derived CDR1 and CDR2 are LGHDT and YNNKEL (reference sequence). The germline V and J ends were trimmed by 2 bases and 6 bases, with 10 bases remaining between them. CDR3 protein: CASSQMDESEAFF. CDR3 DNA: TGTGCCAGCAGCCAAATGGACGAGTCTGAAGCTTTCTTT.

The V and J genes are TRBV7-9 and TRBJ1-1; D unresolved. Germline V CDR1 and CDR2: SEHNR, FQNEAQ (reference sequence). Trimming cost V 5 bases and J 0 bases, with 19 bases left between them. This CDR3 region has 17 residues. The CDR3 sequence is CASSPFGREPMNTEAFF. CDR3 DNA sequence: TGTGCCAGCAGCCCGTTCGGTCGGGAGCCTATGAACACTGAAGCTTTCTTT.

J is TRBJ2-1 and V is TRBV4-1; possible D gene TRBD1, 5 bases. Trimming stripped 2 bases from V and 0 bases from J, with 11 bases between. This CDR3 has 16 amino acids. Germline V gene data show CDR1 as MGHRA and CDR2 as YSYEKL. DNA for the CDR3: TGCGCCAGCAGCCAATTGGACATAATCTCCTACAATGAGCAGTTCTTC. This gives the protein CASSQLDIISYNEQFF.